Listed here are 4 T cell receptor beta chains from one sample, sequenced in a study of OX40 agonist ivuxolimab in advanced cancers. Only in-frame clones appear in the TCRdb table, and some are missing; sequencing was by immunoSEQ multiplex PCR. The sample shows 82,000 or so clones, more than 80% of them seen only once. This material consisted of CD4+ or CD8+ T cells sorted from blood, taken in a trial of the OX40 agonist ivuxolimab. These receptors were obtained from an adult with an advanced solid tumor such as melanoma, head and neck, liver or kidney cancer.

The chain uses TRBV30 and TRBJ2-3; 7 nucleotides line up with TRBD1. CDR1 and CDR2 from the germline V gene are GTSNPN and SVGIG (reference sequence). The junction had 4 bases not matched to a gene; V was cut back by 3 bases and J by 1 base. This CDR3 is 14 amino acids long. CDR3 protein: CAWSLGTGTDTQYF. DNA of the CDR3: TGTGCCTGGAGCCTAGGGACAGGCACAGATACGCAGTATTTT.

V usage is TRBV28 and J usage is TRBJ1-2, with unresolved D. The CDR3 has 15 residues. The germline CDR1 and CDR2 sequences are MDHEN and SYDVKM. Trimming removed 1 base at V and 4 bases at J, with 13 bases between. The CDR3 protein is CASSLSRGDRYGYTF. The CDR3 nucleotides are TGTGCCAGCAGTTTATCCCGGGGTGACCGCTATGGCTACACCTTC.

The chain combines TRBV6-6 with TRBJ1-5; D may be TRBD1 (6 bases). CDR3 length equals 15 residues. V was cut by 6 bases and J by 3 bases, with 15 bases left in between. Germline CDR1 MNHNY, CDR2 SVGAGI (reference sequence). The CDR3 reads CASSRIQGNNQPQHF. The CDR3 region has the DNA TGTGCCAGCAGCCGCATTCAGGGGAACAATCAGCCCCAGCATTTT.

The rearrangement links TRBV7-2 to TRBJ2-5, with D perhaps matching TRBD2 (7 bases). CDR1 SGHTA and CDR2 FQGNSA come from the germline V gene. This CDR3 has 13 residues. The ends were cut back, 4 bases at V and 9 bases at J, with 15 bases in the middle. The chain's CDR3 is CASSSAGGRAQYF. CDR3 coding DNA: TGTGCCAGCAGCTCGGCCGGGGGGCGGGCCCAGTACTTC.